These T cell receptor beta chains were read from a single sample in a study of persistence of HIV-infected CD4 T cells. Profiled with immunoSEQ multiplex PCR; TCRdb holds only in-frame clones, not every one. The table has approximately 25,000 clones, around 72% seen once. Antigens for these TCRs are unknown. The sequenced sample was CD4+ T cells sorted from PBMCs after 18-hour stimulation, obtained from a patient who received antiretroviral therapy. These TCRs come from an adult man with HIV who was CMV-seropositive. Both conserved end residues are part of each CDR3. Each record gives: clone size, J gene, D gene, V gene, CDR3 length, CDR3 protein, CDR3 DNA. The D gene is left open where the match is weak. Clone size is not always given. Where it is, it says once, few, many or a class for expanded clones.

clone size: -
J gene: TRBJ1-5
D gene: TRBD1
V gene: TRBV28
CDR3 length: 14
CDR3 protein: CASRPGQVNQPQHF
CDR3 DNA: TGTGCCAGCAGGCCGGGACAGGTAAATCAGCCCCAGCATTTT

clone size: -
J gene: TRBJ2-7
D gene: -
V gene: TRBV5-1
CDR3 length: 15
CDR3 protein: CASSLQGGTTYEQYF
CDR3 DNA: TGCGCCAGCAGCTTGCAAGGGGGGACCACCTACGAGCAGTACTTC

clone size: few
J gene: TRBJ1-1
D gene: TRBD1
V gene: TRBV4-2
CDR3 length: 14
CDR3 protein: CASSPGQTNTEAFF
CDR3 DNA: TGTGCCAGCAGCCCGGGACAGACGAACACTGAAGCTTTCTTT

clone size: few
J gene: TRBJ1-2
D gene: -
V gene: TRBV27
CDR3 length: 14
CDR3 protein: CASSIDVGTYGYTF
CDR3 DNA: TGTGCCAGCAGTATCGACGTTGGAACTTATGGCTACACCTTC

clone size: -
J gene: TRBJ2-1
D gene: -
V gene: TRBV6-1
CDR3 length: 14
CDR3 protein: CASSDQGIYNEQFF
CDR3 DNA: TGTGCCAGCAGTGATCAGGGGATCTACAATGAGCAGTTCTTC

clone size: -
J gene: TRBJ2-3
D gene: -
V gene: TRBV3-1/TRBV3-2
CDR3 length: 15
CDR3 protein: CASSQALPTGDTQYF
CDR3 DNA: TGTGCCAGCAGCCAAGCCCTACCTACGGGAGATACGCAGTATTTT

clone size: few
J gene: TRBJ2-7
D gene: TRBD1
V gene: TRBV13
CDR3 length: 16
CDR3 protein: CASSSPTGTGLYEQYF
CDR3 DNA: TGTGCCAGCAGCTCCCCTACCGGGACAGGGCTCTACGAGCAGTACTTC

clone size: once
J gene: TRBJ2-7
D gene: TRBD1
V gene: TRBV2
CDR3 length: 15
CDR3 protein: CASSDGTGRLYEQYF
CDR3 DNA: TGTGCCAGCAGTGATGGGACAGGGCGCCTCTACGAGCAGTACTTC

clone size: -
J gene: TRBJ2-1
D gene: TRBD2
V gene: TRBV3-1/TRBV3-2
CDR3 length: 17
CDR3 protein: CASSQTNLAGGRNEQFF
CDR3 DNA: TGTGCCAGCAGCCAAACTAACCTAGCGGGGGGGCGCAATGAGCAGTTCTTC

clone size: few
J gene: TRBJ1-1
D gene: -
V gene: TRBV5-4
CDR3 length: 14
CDR3 protein: CASSDPTANTEAFF
CDR3 DNA: TGTGCCAGCAGCGACCCGACAGCGAACACTGAAGCTTTCTTT

clone size: -
J gene: TRBJ2-2
D gene: -
V gene: TRBV28
CDR3 length: 14
CDR3 protein: CASSLTPQVGELFF
CDR3 DNA: TGTGCCAGCAGTTTAACCCCTCAGGTCGGGGAGCTGTTTTTT

clone size: -
J gene: TRBJ2-1
D gene: TRBD2
V gene: TRBV15
CDR3 length: 20
CDR3 protein: CATSREGLAGGPISYNEQFF
CDR3 DNA: TGTGCCACCAGCAGAGAGGGTCTAGCGGGGGGACCGATCTCCTACAATGAGCAGTTCTTC

clone size: once
J gene: TRBJ1-1
D gene: -
V gene: TRBV3-1/TRBV3-2
CDR3 length: 14
CDR3 protein: CASSQATGNTEAFF
CDR3 DNA: TGTGCCAGCAGCCAAGCGACAGGGAACACTGAAGCTTTCTTT

clone size: once
J gene: TRBJ1-4
D gene: TRBD1
V gene: TRBV30
CDR3 length: 14
CDR3 protein: CAWCTGTGSEKLFF
CDR3 DNA: TGTGCCTGGTGCACCGGGACAGGGAGTGAAAAACTGTTTTTT

clone size: -
J gene: TRBJ2-2
D gene: TRBD2
V gene: TRBV28
CDR3 length: 18
CDR3 protein: CASSSTPKTSGEVGELFF
CDR3 DNA: TGTGCCAGCAGCAGCACACCCAAGACTAGCGGGGAGGTCGGGGAGCTGTTTTTT

clone size: few
J gene: TRBJ2-5
D gene: -
V gene: TRBV5-1
CDR3 length: 16
CDR3 protein: CASSPTGTLAQETQYF
CDR3 DNA: TGCGCCAGCAGCCCTACCGGGACGTTAGCGCAAGAGACCCAGTACTTC

clone size: -
J gene: TRBJ1-6
D gene: -
V gene: TRBV19
CDR3 length: 14
CDR3 protein: CASSIEGRQAPLHF
CDR3 DNA: TGTGCCAGTAGTATAGAAGGCAGACAGGCACCCCTCCACTTT

clone size: once
J gene: TRBJ2-7
D gene: TRBD1
V gene: TRBV2
CDR3 length: 13
CDR3 protein: CASQQGASYEQYF
CDR3 DNA: TGTGCCAGCCAACAGGGGGCATCCTACGAGCAGTACTTC

clone size: -
J gene: TRBJ2-7
D gene: TRBD1
V gene: TRBV6-1
CDR3 length: 14
CDR3 protein: CASRRDSSSYEQYF
CDR3 DNA: TGTGCCAGCAGACGGGACAGTAGCTCCTACGAGCAGTACTTC

clone size: -
J gene: TRBJ2-1
D gene: TRBD1
V gene: TRBV7-9
CDR3 length: 17
CDR3 protein: CASSSYRGTGGYNEQFF
CDR3 DNA: TGTGCCAGCAGCTCCTACCGCGGGACAGGAGGGTACAATGAGCAGTTCTTC

clone size: -
J gene: TRBJ1-6
D gene: -
V gene: TRBV25-1
CDR3 length: 12
CDR3 protein: CASSELGWVLVF
CDR3 DNA: TGTGCCAGCAGTGAACTTGGCTGGGTACTAGTCTTT

clone size: -
J gene: TRBJ1-5
D gene: -
V gene: TRBV7-8
CDR3 length: 15
CDR3 protein: CASSLGLAGNQPQHF
CDR3 DNA: TGTGCCAGCAGCTTAGGGCTGGCAGGCAATCAGCCCCAGCATTTT

clone size: -
J gene: TRBJ2-2
D gene: TRBD2
V gene: TRBV7-3
CDR3 length: 16
CDR3 protein: CASSSGLSGGAGELFF
CDR3 DNA: TGTGCCAGCAGCTCCGGCCTTAGCGGGGGGGCCGGGGAGCTGTTTTTT

clone size: -
J gene: TRBJ1-5
D gene: -
V gene: TRBV27
CDR3 length: 12
CDR3 protein: CASSGGNQPQHF
CDR3 DNA: TGTGCCAGCAGCGGGGGCAATCAGCCCCAGCATTTT

clone size: -
J gene: TRBJ1-4
D gene: -
V gene: TRBV6-4
CDR3 length: 16
CDR3 protein: CASRARMDGRNEKLFF
CDR3 DNA: TGTGCCAGCAGGGCCCGGATGGACGGACGTAATGAAAAACTGTTTTTT

clone size: -
J gene: TRBJ2-1
D gene: TRBD2
V gene: TRBV19
CDR3 length: 16
CDR3 protein: CASSWTSGGAVNEQFF
CDR3 DNA: TGTGCCAGTAGCTGGACTAGCGGGGGGGCGGTGAATGAGCAGTTCTTC

clone size: -
J gene: TRBJ1-2
D gene: -
V gene: TRBV4-2
CDR3 length: 20
CDR3 protein: CASSQVMGGQSLRKIYGYTF
CDR3 DNA: TGTGCCAGCAGCCAAGTGATGGGCGGACAGTCCCTCAGGAAGATTTATGGCTACACCTTC

clone size: -
J gene: TRBJ2-3
D gene: -
V gene: TRBV5-5
CDR3 length: 16
CDR3 protein: CASSLEGGRSTDTQYF
CDR3 DNA: TGTGCCAGCAGCTTGGAGGGGGGGCGGAGCACAGATACGCAGTATTTT

clone size: -
J gene: TRBJ2-1
D gene: TRBD2
V gene: TRBV3-1/TRBV3-2
CDR3 length: 16
CDR3 protein: CASSQESSGGENEQFF
CDR3 DNA: TGTGCCAGCAGCCAAGAATCTAGCGGGGGGGAAAATGAGCAGTTCTTC

clone size: -
J gene: TRBJ2-2
D gene: -
V gene: TRBV19
CDR3 length: 16
CDR3 protein: CASNSHVPPNTGELFF
CDR3 DNA: TGTGCCAGTAATTCTCACGTTCCCCCCAACACCGGGGAGCTGTTTTTT

clone size: -
J gene: TRBJ2-1
D gene: TRBD1
V gene: TRBV30
CDR3 length: 16
CDR3 protein: CAWSVVGRGLYNEQFF
CDR3 DNA: TGTGCCTGGAGTGTGGTTGGCAGGGGGCTCTACAATGAGCAGTTCTTC

clone size: -
J gene: TRBJ2-7
D gene: TRBD2
V gene: TRBV25-1
CDR3 length: 15
CDR3 protein: CASSDTRLAGYEQYF
CDR3 DNA: TGTGCCAGCAGTGATACGCGACTAGCGGGGTACGAGCAGTACTTC

clone size: once
J gene: TRBJ2-4
D gene: TRBD1
V gene: TRBV19
CDR3 length: 16
CDR3 protein: CASSPRTGGAKNIQYF
CDR3 DNA: TGTGCCAGTAGTCCACGGACAGGAGGAGCCAAAAACATTCAGTACTTC

clone size: once
J gene: TRBJ2-7
D gene: TRBD1
V gene: TRBV5-5
CDR3 length: 14
CDR3 protein: CASRLGQGAYEQYF
CDR3 DNA: TGTGCCAGCAGACTTGGACAGGGGGCCTACGAGCAGTACTTC

clone size: -
J gene: TRBJ1-2
D gene: -
V gene: TRBV7-2
CDR3 length: 14
CDR3 protein: CASSWKVEDYGYTF
CDR3 DNA: TGTGCCAGCAGTTGGAAGGTAGAGGACTATGGCTACACCTTC

clone size: -
J gene: TRBJ2-7
D gene: TRBD1
V gene: TRBV6-5
CDR3 length: 12
CDR3 protein: CASRRQGYEQYF
CDR3 DNA: TGTGCCAGCAGGAGACAGGGCTACGAGCAGTACTTC

clone size: -
J gene: TRBJ2-1
D gene: -
V gene: TRBV10-3
CDR3 length: 12
CDR3 protein: CAISEVSNEQFF
CDR3 DNA: TGTGCCATCAGTGAGGTCAGCAATGAGCAGTTCTTC

clone size: once
J gene: TRBJ2-1
D gene: -
V gene: TRBV9
CDR3 length: 14
CDR3 protein: CASSVSSVGSEQFF
CDR3 DNA: TGTGCCAGCAGCGTATCTAGCGTAGGGAGTGAGCAGTTCTTC

clone size: -
J gene: TRBJ1-5
D gene: TRBD1
V gene: TRBV15
CDR3 length: 16
CDR3 protein: CVTSSRGGTYNQPQHF
CDR3 DNA: TGTGTCACCAGCAGCCGAGGGGGCACCTATAATCAGCCCCAGCATTTT

clone size: -
J gene: TRBJ2-2
D gene: TRBD1
V gene: TRBV6-6
CDR3 length: 16
CDR3 protein: CASSRDRGRGTGELFF
CDR3 DNA: TGTGCCAGCAGTCGAGACAGGGGGCGAGGGACCGGGGAGCTGTTTTTT

clone size: -
J gene: TRBJ2-2
D gene: TRBD1
V gene: TRBV6-5
CDR3 length: 14
CDR3 protein: CASSRQGRAGELFF
CDR3 DNA: TGTGCCAGCTCTCGACAGGGTCGGGCCGGGGAGCTGTTTTTT

clone size: -
J gene: TRBJ1-4
D gene: TRBD1
V gene: TRBV5-4
CDR3 length: 18
CDR3 protein: CASSWDATGQGDGEKLFF
CDR3 DNA: TGTGCCAGCAGCTGGGATGCAACGGGACAGGGGGACGGAGAAAAACTGTTTTTT

clone size: few
J gene: TRBJ2-7
D gene: -
V gene: TRBV10-2
CDR3 length: 16
CDR3 protein: CASSFPSPGTSYEQYF
CDR3 DNA: TGCGCCAGCAGTTTTCCTTCCCCCGGGACCTCCTACGAGCAGTACTTC

clone size: -
J gene: TRBJ2-1
D gene: -
V gene: TRBV28
CDR3 length: 14
CDR3 protein: CASSEGGTYNEQFF
CDR3 DNA: TGTGCCAGTTCCGAGGGGGGGACCTACAATGAGCAGTTCTTC

clone size: few
J gene: TRBJ1-3
D gene: -
V gene: TRBV10-3
CDR3 length: 14
CDR3 protein: CAIRPGDAGNTIYF
CDR3 DNA: TGTGCCATCAGACCAGGGGATGCTGGAAACACCATATATTTT

clone size: -
J gene: TRBJ1-6
D gene: TRBD1
V gene: TRBV3-1/TRBV3-2
CDR3 length: 16
CDR3 protein: CASSQDGGQGNSPLHF
CDR3 DNA: TGTGCCAGCAGCCAAGATGGGGGACAGGGTAATTCACCCCTCCACTTT

clone size: few
J gene: TRBJ1-5
D gene: -
V gene: TRBV27
CDR3 length: 15
CDR3 protein: CASSLYGISNQPQHF
CDR3 DNA: TGTGCCAGCAGTTTATATGGTATCAGCAATCAGCCCCAGCATTTT

clone size: -
J gene: TRBJ2-7
D gene: TRBD1
V gene: TRBV28
CDR3 length: 17
CDR3 protein: CASGVYVGQGSSYEQYF
CDR3 DNA: TGTGCCAGCGGAGTTTATGTCGGACAGGGGAGCTCCTACGAGCAGTACTTC

clone size: few
J gene: TRBJ1-3
D gene: -
V gene: TRBV7-6
CDR3 length: 14
CDR3 protein: CASSLAGLGNTIYF
CDR3 DNA: TGTGCCAGCAGCTTAGCAGGGCTCGGAAACACCATATATTTT

clone size: -
J gene: TRBJ1-5
D gene: -
V gene: TRBV6-2/TRBV6-3
CDR3 length: 14
CDR3 protein: CASSFGQINQPQHF
CDR3 DNA: TGTGCCAGCAGTTTCGGACAGATAAATCAGCCCCAGCATTTT

clone size: -
J gene: TRBJ2-7
D gene: TRBD2
V gene: TRBV5-6
CDR3 length: 17
CDR3 protein: CASSPGYGGAEFDEQYF
CDR3 DNA: TGTGCCAGCAGCCCCGGCTACGGGGGGGCCGAGTTCGACGAGCAGTACTTC

clone size: -
J gene: TRBJ2-7
D gene: -
V gene: TRBV4-1
CDR3 length: 22
CDR3 protein: CASSPWGSDKSKGVGDSYEQYF
CDR3 DNA: TGCGCCAGCAGCCCATGGGGGAGCGATAAGTCTAAAGGGGTTGGGGACTCCTACGAGCAGTACTTC

clone size: -
J gene: TRBJ1-3
D gene: -
V gene: TRBV18
CDR3 length: 15
CDR3 protein: CASSNSLGPGNTIYF
CDR3 DNA: TGTGCCAGCTCAAACTCTTTAGGACCTGGAAACACCATATATTTT

clone size: -
J gene: TRBJ2-1
D gene: TRBD2
V gene: TRBV19
CDR3 length: 17
CDR3 protein: CASASGGGYFPYNEQFF
CDR3 DNA: TGTGCCAGTGCTAGCGGGGGGGGATATTTCCCGTACAATGAGCAGTTCTTC

clone size: few
J gene: TRBJ1-4
D gene: TRBD1
V gene: TRBV3-1/TRBV3-2
CDR3 length: 15
CDR3 protein: CASSTRQGGLEKLFF
CDR3 DNA: TGTGCCAGCAGCACCCGCCAGGGGGGTCTTGAAAAACTGTTTTTT